This T cell receptor (beta chain) was identified during a study of PD-L1 blockade in urothelial cancer. Using immunoSEQ multiplex PCR, the repertoire was profiled, and TCRdb retains in-frame clones only, with some absent. The repertoire holds tens of thousands of clones, with roughly 76% as singletons. By sample fraction, this clone is large (0.1 to 1%). Noted time point: pretreatment peripheral blood. The CDR3 runs 14 residues. The germline V gene has CDR1 MGHRA and CDR2 YSYEKL. Trimming removed 4 bases from V and 13 bases from J, with 19 bases in between. The sample here was PBMCs, taken around atezolizumab (anti-PD-L1) treatment. The receptor's source is a man aged 65 to 79 with urothelial cancer. The rearrangement joins TRBV4-1 to TRBJ2-2; no firm D call. The CDR3 is CASSLNDLDNWLFF. The CDR3 DNA reads as TGCGCCAGCAGCCTCAATGACCTTGACAATTGGCTGTTTTTT.